The rows below give T cell receptor beta chains drawn from one sample of a study of technical replicates of blood from several donors. Some clones are missing from TCRdb's copy, which holds only in-frame ones; the method was immunoSEQ multiplex PCR. The sample records around 78,000 clones, approximately 95% being singletons. The specimen was T cells isolated from PBMCs. These receptor sequences come from a human donor in good health. The conserved cysteine and the conserved F or W are not part of the CDR3 here.

J gene: TRBJ2-3; V gene: TRBV7-9; CDR3 protein: ASSLGLAGGRMTDTQY
J gene: TRBJ1-5; V gene: TRBV29-1; CDR3 protein: SVQGAGGSNQPQH
J gene: TRBJ1-4; V gene: TRBV2; CDR3 protein: ASGKDRRTNEKLF
J gene: TRBJ1-2; V gene: TRBV6-1; CDR3 protein: ASSDQGRDYGYT
J gene: TRBJ1-1; V gene: TRBV9; CDR3 protein: ASSKTGGQNTEAF
J gene: TRBJ2-5; V gene: TRBV30; CDR3 protein: AWRWAFQSETQY
J gene: TRBJ2-1; V gene: TRBV6-5; CDR3 protein: ASGTPSYNEQF
J gene: TRBJ2-1; V gene: TRBV29-1; CDR3 protein: SVSGGARAYNEQF
J gene: TRBJ1-3; V gene: TRBV18; CDR3 protein: ASSPGTVISGGNTIY
J gene: TRBJ1-2; V gene: TRBV11-2; CDR3 protein: ASSLEGAGQSKGYT
J gene: TRBJ1-5; V gene: TRBV4-1; CDR3 protein: ASSQNGTPDQPQH
J gene: TRBJ1-1; V gene: TRBV27; CDR3 protein: ASSMDRGLVATNLAEAF
J gene: TRBJ2-3; V gene: TRBV6-4; CDR3 protein: ASSAHRGEGTDTQY
J gene: TRBJ2-7; V gene: TRBV28; CDR3 protein: ASSLEFTGGGGPSYEQY
J gene: TRBJ2-1; V gene: TRBV5-1; CDR3 protein: ASSLGVGSNEQF
J gene: TRBJ2-5; V gene: TRBV28; CDR3 protein: ASSWPAGGTQY
J gene: TRBJ2-5; V gene: TRBV5-1; CDR3 protein: ASRGNSGGPRETQY
J gene: TRBJ1-1; V gene: TRBV5-1; CDR3 protein: ASSTVQGANTEAF
J gene: TRBJ1-2; V gene: TRBV5-1; CDR3 protein: ASSLGQQANYGYT
J gene: TRBJ2-5; V gene: TRBV7-8; CDR3 protein: ASSHQFGRETQY
J gene: TRBJ1-5; V gene: TRBV4-1; CDR3 protein: ASSQVVDRMDQPQH
J gene: TRBJ2-3; V gene: TRBV6-5; CDR3 protein: ASRGQGTDTQY
J gene: TRBJ1-2; V gene: TRBV15; CDR3 protein: ATNTPNRGNYGYT
J gene: TRBJ2-3; V gene: TRBV2; CDR3 protein: ASMGADTQY
J gene: TRBJ2-2; V gene: TRBV5-6; CDR3 protein: ASSSPWLVATGELF
J gene: TRBJ2-5; V gene: TRBV25-1; CDR3 protein: ASSELGGEETQY
J gene: TRBJ2-5; V gene: TRBV12-5; CDR3 protein: ASGLVLSDSEQETQY
J gene: TRBJ2-7; V gene: TRBV2; CDR3 protein: ASAVDYEQY
J gene: TRBJ1-2; V gene: TRBV10-3; CDR3 protein: AISDPTGEYTSNYGYT
J gene: TRBJ2-7; V gene: TRBV6-5; CDR3 protein: ASSYLFGEQY
J gene: TRBJ1-1; V gene: TRBV5-4; CDR3 protein: ASSLRTGLNTEAF
J gene: TRBJ2-5; V gene: TRBV11-3; CDR3 protein: ASSGGPTPAQY
J gene: TRBJ2-7; V gene: TRBV4-2; CDR3 protein: ASSQGQLSYEQY
J gene: TRBJ2-7; V gene: TRBV27; CDR3 protein: ASSLLLSRAHEQY
J gene: TRBJ2-7; V gene: TRBV4-1; CDR3 protein: ASSIGQGPDEQY
J gene: TRBJ1-2; V gene: TRBV5-6; CDR3 protein: ASSFNRRGGYT
J gene: TRBJ1-1; V gene: TRBV28; CDR3 protein: ASSLMVTTGLPNTEAF
J gene: TRBJ2-1; V gene: TRBV5-4; CDR3 protein: ASSTEFNEQF
J gene: TRBJ1-1; V gene: TRBV7-9; CDR3 protein: ASSGSGASTEAF
J gene: TRBJ2-7; V gene: TRBV7-2; CDR3 protein: ASSLAARTNDEQY